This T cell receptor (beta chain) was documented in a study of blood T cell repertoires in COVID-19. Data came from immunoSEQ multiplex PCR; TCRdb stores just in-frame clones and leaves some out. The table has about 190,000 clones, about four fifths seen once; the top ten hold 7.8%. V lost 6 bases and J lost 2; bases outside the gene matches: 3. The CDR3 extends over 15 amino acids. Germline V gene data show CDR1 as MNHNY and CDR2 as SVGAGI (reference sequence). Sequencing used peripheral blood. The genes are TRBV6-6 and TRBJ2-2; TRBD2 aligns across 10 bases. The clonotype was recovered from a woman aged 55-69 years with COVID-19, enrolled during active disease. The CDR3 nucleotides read TGTGCCAGCAGACTACTAGCGGGAAACACCGGGGAGCTGTTTTTT. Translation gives CASRLLAGNTGELFF.